Sequencing of this T cell receptor beta chain was carried out in a study of control samples from healthy donors and cancer patients. Data came from immunoSEQ multiplex PCR; TCRdb stores just in-frame clones and leaves some out. The profile covers 150,000 to 200,000 clones, with around 94% appearing a single time and about 1.4% taken by the ten largest. Between the trimmed V and J ends, which lost 1 base and 5 bases, there was a span of 2 bases. There are 11 residues in the CDR3. In germline, CDR1 is PRHDT, CDR2 FYEKMQ (reference sequence). The sequenced sample consisted of blood. This receptor was identified in a woman aged 18-29 years in good health. The rearrangement links TRBV13 to TRBJ2-5; D remains ambiguous. The CDR3 is CASSLVETQYF. For the CDR3, the DNA is TGTGCCAGCAGCTTAGTGGAGACCCAGTACTTC.